This TCR beta chain was identified during a study of cytomegalovirus exposure and HLA in healthy donors. Both 60 Vbeta primers and 13 Jbeta primers went into the PCR. Sequencing used immunoSEQ multiplex PCR; TCRdb keeps in-frame clones, though not all of them. There are about 76,000 clones in the sample; around 70% occur only once, and about 16% lies in the top ten. In germline, CDR1 is SGDLS, CDR2 YYNGEE. V dropped 5 bases and J dropped 6 bases, with 11 bases sitting between them. This CDR3 has 12 residues. The rearrangement joins TRBV9 to TRBJ1-2; unclear D gene. The sequence derives from a woman aged 40 to 50 in good health and CMV-seropositive. The sequenced sample consisted of PBMCs. CDR3 residues: CASRHDRDGYTF. For the CDR3, the DNA is TGTGCCAGCAGGCATGACCGGGATGGCTACACCTTC.